These 21 T cell receptor beta chains originate from one sample sequenced in a study of control samples from healthy donors and cancer patients. Sequencing was performed with immunoSEQ multiplex PCR; in TCRdb, only in-frame clones are kept and a portion is missing. The sample shows 120,000 or so clones, 88% of them seen only once. Sequenced: PBMCs. The receptor source for this set is a woman aged 55-70 years with lung cancer.

The genes are TRBV5-1 and TRBJ1-4, with no clear D. Trimming left V 0 bases short and J 4 bases short, with 7 bases between. Per germline, CDR1 SGHRS and CDR2 YFSETQ. CDR3 length: 14 amino acids. CDR3 DNA sequence: TGCGCCAGCAGCTTGGACAGTCTTAATGAAAAACTGTTTTTT. It specifies CASSLDSLNEKLFF.

The chain couples TRBV6-5 to TRBJ2-7, with D possibly matching TRBD1 (7 bases). Germline V CDR1 and CDR2: MNHEY, SVGAGI. There are 13 residues in the CDR3. Trimming removed 10 bases from V and 4 bases from J, with 17 bases in between. CDR3 bases: TGTGCCACCCTTCGGACAGGAGGGTACGAGCAGTACTTC. It is translated as CATLRTGGYEQYF.

The chain recombines TRBV21-1 with TRBJ1-1; the table's D call TRBD1 went unverified against the DNA. TRBV21-1 corresponds to a pseudogene. The CDR3 extends over 16 amino acids. The CDR3 nucleotides are TGTGCCAGCAGCAGGACAGGGGTGGTATCAAGGACTGAAGCTTTCTTT. It translates to CASSRTGVVSRTEAFF.

About this clone: Other DNA sequences in the sample encode the same CDR3. This chain connects TRBV5-4 to TRBJ2-7; 13 nucleotides line up with TRBD2. Unmatched junction bases numbered 5, after V lost 4 bases and J lost 4 bases. Looked up from germline, CDR1 is SGHNT and CDR2 is YYREEE (reference sequence). The CDR3 runs 15 residues. This CDR3 reads CASSPGTSGTYEQYF. CDR3 nucleotide sequence: TGTGCCAGCAGCCCCGGGACTAGCGGGACATACGAGCAGTACTTC.

On this clone itself: This sample includes further DNA sequences coding for the same CDR3. The J gene is TRBJ2-6, the V gene TRBV6-5; TRBD1 matches 7 bases. The V and J ends lost 0 bases and 4 bases, in that order; junction bases with no gene match: 3. CDR1 and CDR2 from the germline V gene are MNHEY and SVGAGI. The CDR3 runs 16 residues. The DNA for the CDR3 is TGTGCCAGCAGTTACTCAGGGGGCTCAGGGGCCAACGTCCTGACTTTC. Its translation: CASSYSGGSGANVLTF.

This chain connects TRBV2 to TRBJ1-5; D ambiguous. V was shortened by 7 bases and J by 7 bases, with 14 bases between the two germline ends. The CDR3 extends over 13 amino acids. Germline-derived CDR1 and CDR2 are SNHLY and FYNNEI. The CDR3 reads CASIPGVGQPQHF. DNA of the CDR3: TGTGCCAGCATTCCGGGCGTTGGGCAGCCCCAGCATTTT.

The rearrangement uses TRBV6-2 or TRBV6-3 and TRBJ1-2, with D possibly TRBD1 on 5 matching bases. CDR3 length: 13 amino acids. V lost 6 bases to trimming and J lost 8 bases, with 16 bases between them. Germline assignment: CDR1 MNHEY and CDR2 SVGEGT. CDR3 sequence reads: CASSHEGRTGYTF. CDR3 nucleotides: TGTGCCAGCAGCCACGAGGGGCGAACAGGCTACACCTTC.

The genes are TRBV7-9 and TRBJ2-6; the D gene is possibly TRBD2 (5 bases). V lost 0 bases and J lost 4, with 19 bases in between. The germline gives CDR1 SEHNR, CDR2 FQNEAQ (reference sequence). The CDR3 is made up of 19 amino acids. CDR3 sequence reads: CASSLAPWQSPGGANVLTF. In DNA form, the CDR3 reads TGTGCCAGCAGCTTAGCGCCATGGCAGTCCCCGGGAGGGGCCAACGTCCTGACTTTC.

V usage is TRBV30 and J usage is TRBJ2-3; weak D call: TRBD1 (5 bases). V was trimmed by 2 bases and J by 2 bases, leaving 11 bases between them. This CDR3 has 14 amino acids. Germline lookup yields CDR1 GTSNPN and CDR2 SVGIG (reference sequence). The CDR3 here is CAWSSRTLTDTQYF. The CDR3 bases are TGTGCCTGGAGTTCTCGGACACTCACAGATACGCAGTATTTT.

This clone was recorded a few times. V usage is TRBV6-6 and J usage is TRBJ1-1; 10 bases fit TRBD1. Germline CDR1 is MNHNY and CDR2 is SVGAGI (reference sequence). J lost 9 bases, V lost 6 bases, and 4 bases had no gene match. The CDR3 sequence is 12 residues long. This CDR3 is CASSGQGGQAFF. The CDR3 region has the DNA TGTGCCAGCAGCGGACAGGGGGGGCAAGCTTTCTTT.

The chain couples TRBV5-4 to TRBJ2-7, with 10 positions matching TRBD2. This CDR3 region has 14 residues. CDR1 and CDR2 from the germline V gene are SGHNT and YYREEE (reference sequence). Trimming cost V 4 bases and J 0 bases; bases outside gene matches: 1. The CDR3 DNA reads as TGTGCCAGCAGCACTAGCGGGGACTCCTACGAGCAGTACTTC. Residues: CASSTSGDSYEQYF.

The chain is built from TRBV9 and TRBJ2-3; TRBD2 aligns across 11 bases. This CDR3 has 16 amino acids. The trim removed 3 bases at V and 4 bases at J, leaving 7 bases unmatched. Germline assignment: CDR1 SGDLS and CDR2 YYNGEE. The DNA of the CDR3 is TGTGCCAGCAGCGCGACTAGCGGGGCCTATGCAGATACGCAGTATTTT. This sequence encodes CASSATSGAYADTQYF.

The genes are TRBV6-1 and TRBJ2-2; D remains ambiguous. In germline, CDR1 is MNHNS, CDR2 SASEGT. This CDR3 is 17 amino acids long. Trimming removed 0 bases at V and 6 bases at J, with 17 bases between. The chain's CDR3 is CASSEALWDNSSGELFF. CDR3 DNA sequence: TGTGCCAGCAGTGAAGCGCTTTGGGATAACTCTTCCGGGGAGCTGTTTTTT.

The chain is built from TRBV12-3 or TRBV12-4 and TRBJ1-3; the D is unclear. V was pared by 3 bases and J by 6 bases, with 9 bases between. The CDR3 is 13 amino acids. The CDR3 DNA reads TGTGCCAGCAGTTTGGATCTTGAAAACACCATATATTTT. It translates to CASSLDLENTIYF.

This chain uses TRBV6-1 with TRBJ2-5; D is ambiguous. Per germline, CDR1 MNHNS and CDR2 SASEGT. The CDR3 sequence is 12 residues long. Trimming stripped 5 bases from V and 0 bases from J, with 4 bases between. Here the CDR3 reads CASSTHQETQYF. CDR3 coding DNA: TGTGCCAGCAGTACGCACCAAGAGACCCAGTACTTC.

V and J are TRBV2 and TRBJ2-2; a weak D match, TRBD2 (5 bases). The CDR3 loop spans 16 amino acids. Germline CDR1 and CDR2: SNHLY and FYNNEI. V lost 6 bases to trimming and J lost 0 bases, with 14 bases between them. The CDR3 is CASSGIPDPNTGELFF. The CDR3 nucleotides are TGTGCCAGCAGCGGGATACCTGACCCGAACACCGGGGAGCTGTTTTTT.

The chain carries TRBV5-1 and TRBJ1-4; 8 nucleotides agree with TRBD1. Germline V gene sequence: CDR1 SGHRS, CDR2 YFSETQ. The CDR3 runs 15 residues. V was pared by 1 base and J by 4 bases, with 3 bases of the junction left unmatched. The CDR3 DNA sequence: TGCGCCAGCAGCTTGAGACAGGGGCTTAATGAAAAACTGTTTTTT. It specifies CASSLRQGLNEKLFF.

V is TRBV7-2 and J is TRBJ1-6; a possible D gene is TRBD1 (6 bases). The CDR3 sequence is 15 residues long. CDR1 and CDR2 from the germline V gene are SGHTA and FQGNSA. V was pared by 4 bases and J by 8 bases, with 15 bases between. CDR3 region: CASSSEGGGYSPLHF. CDR3 in DNA: TGTGCCAGCAGCTCCGAGGGAGGGGGTTATTCACCCCTCCACTTT.

The V and J genes are TRBV15 and TRBJ1-3; D not certain. The CDR3 spans 14 residues. V shed 4 bases and J shed 4 bases, with 11 bases lying between them. The germline V gene encodes CDR1 LNHNV and CDR2 YYDKDF (reference sequence). This chain's CDR3 is CATSTRTEGNTIYF. The CDR3 DNA follows: TGTGCCACCAGCACCCGGACGGAAGGAAACACCATATATTTT.

The chain couples TRBV18 to TRBJ2-7, with D perhaps TRBD1 or TRBD2 (5 bases each). Germline V gene data show CDR1 as KGHSH and CDR2 as LQKENI. This CDR3 is 15 amino acids long. Trimming took off 3 bases at V and 2 bases at J, with 14 bases between the two ends. This CDR3 reads CASSPRADGAYEQYF. The CDR3 DNA follows: TGTGCCAGCTCACCCAGGGCCGACGGGGCCTACGAGCAGTACTTC.

The chain couples TRBV6-2 or TRBV6-3 to TRBJ1-1, with TRBD1 matching 7 bases. Germline CDR1 is MNHEY and CDR2 is SVGEGT. The CDR3 is made up of 15 amino acids. After removal of 6 bases from V and 4 bases from J, the junction contained 11 bases not matched to a gene. CDR3 loop: CASSPYDREGTEAFF. The CDR3, as DNA: TGTGCCAGCAGCCCCTATGACAGGGAGGGCACTGAAGCTTTCTTT.